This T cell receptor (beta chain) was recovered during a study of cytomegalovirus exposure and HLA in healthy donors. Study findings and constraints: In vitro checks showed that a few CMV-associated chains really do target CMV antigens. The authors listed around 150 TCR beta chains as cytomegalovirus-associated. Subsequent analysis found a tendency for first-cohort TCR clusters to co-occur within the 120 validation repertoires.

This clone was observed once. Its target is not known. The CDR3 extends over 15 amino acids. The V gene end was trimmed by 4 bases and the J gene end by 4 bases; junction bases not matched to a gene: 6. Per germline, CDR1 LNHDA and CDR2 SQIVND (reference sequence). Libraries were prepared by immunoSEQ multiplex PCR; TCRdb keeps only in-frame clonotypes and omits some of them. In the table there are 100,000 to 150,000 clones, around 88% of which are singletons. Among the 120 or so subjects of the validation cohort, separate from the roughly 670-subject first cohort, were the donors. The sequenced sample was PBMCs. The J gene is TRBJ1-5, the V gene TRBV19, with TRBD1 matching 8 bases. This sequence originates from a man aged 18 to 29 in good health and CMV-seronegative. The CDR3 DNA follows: TGTGCCAGTAGTAGCGGACAGGGTGTGAATCAGCCCCAGCATTTT. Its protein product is CASSSGQGVNQPQHF.